This T cell receptor beta chain was identified during a study of cytomegalovirus exposure and HLA in healthy donors. Germline V gene sequence: CDR1 SGHAT, CDR2 FQDESV (reference sequence). The CDR3 totals 14 residues. Between the trimmed V and J ends, which lost 5 bases and 1 base, there was a span of 11 bases. Study outcomes and limitations: Near-uniform donor sequencing depth was presumed by presence/absence analyses. More clonal expansion characterized HLA-associated TCR beta chains than equally common others in a later analysis.

As to this clone: Its antigen is still unknown.

13 Jbeta primers and 60 Vbeta primers were used for the PCR. Some clones are missing from TCRdb's copy, which holds only in-frame ones; the method was immunoSEQ multiplex PCR. The sample has approximately 79,000 clones, about four fifths seen once. The chain carries TRBV11-1 and TRBJ1-1; D is perhaps TRBD1 (5 bases). Input material: PBMCs. This TCR came from a male donor in good health and CMV-seropositive. The CDR3 region has the DNA TGTGCCAGCAGCACCCGGGGGAGGAACACTGAAGCTTTCTTT. Amino acids: CASSTRGRNTEAFF.